These 9 T cell receptor beta chains came from one sample sequenced in a study of vaccination effects on CD4 cells after COVID-19. The assay was immunoSEQ multiplex PCR, and TCRdb's table has in-frame clones only and misses some. The top ten clones hold less than 20% of a sample with 11,000 to 15,000 clones, roughly 75% of them seen once. Their recognized antigens are unknown. Expansion of antigen-specific CD4+ T cells with viral peptide pools was carried out by the ViraFEST assay before sequencing. The authors isolated CD4+ T cells after about eleven days of culture. This person's SARS-CoV-2 infection, confirmed by PCR, occurred between March and December 2020. Participants were given two doses of BNT162b2 or mRNA-1273 vaccine. The material was CD4+ T cells from PBMCs cultured with SARS-CoV-2 spike peptides, obtained after COVID-19 vaccination. The receptors were sampled from a human donor who had a prior SARS-CoV-2 infection.

V and J are TRBV18 and TRBJ1-4; D uncertain. The CDR3 loop spans 17 amino acids. Looked up from germline, CDR1 is KGHSH and CDR2 is LQKENI. Trimming took off 3 bases at V and 0 bases at J, with 14 bases between the two ends. CDR3 sequence (DNA): TGTGCCAGCTCACCCCTCGGCCAGGAGGCAACTAATGAAAAACTGTTTTTT. This gives the protein CASSPLGQEATNEKLFF. Full variable domain (rest looked up from reference TRBV18 and TRBJ1-4): NAGVMQNPRHLVRRRGQEARLRCSPMKGHSHVYWYRQLPEEGLKFMVYLQKENIIDESGMPKERFSAEFPKEGPSILRIQQVVRGDSAAYFCASSPLGQEATNEKLFFGSGTQLSVL.

The gene calls are TRBV20-1 and TRBJ2-2; D gene ambiguous. V gave up 3 bases and J gave up 6 bases, with 11 bases separating them. Germline CDR1 reads DFQATT; CDR2 reads SNEGSKA (reference sequence). The CDR3 extends over 13 amino acids. CDR3 sequence: CSASLRESGELFF. In DNA, the CDR3 is TGCAGTGCTAGTCTGCGAGAGTCCGGGGAGCTGTTTTTT.

This chain links TRBV7-3 with TRBJ2-3; D gene unclear. V lost 5 bases and J 0 bases, leaving 12 bases between the germline ends. Germline V lookup: CDR1 SGHTA, CDR2 FQGTGA. The CDR3 has 15 residues. For the CDR3, the DNA is TGTGCCAGCAGCCTAAGGGCAGCCAGCACAGATACGCAGTATTTT. Its translation: CASSLRAASTDTQYF.

This clone showed up just a few times. The V gene is TRBV19, the J gene TRBJ1-6; D possibly corresponds to TRBD1 (5 bases). This CDR3 region has 15 residues. V lost 2 bases and J 10 bases, leaving 15 bases between the germline ends. Germline V CDR1 and CDR2: LNHDA, SQIVND (reference sequence). CDR3 nucleotides: TGTGCCAGTAGTATAAACCTTGGGGCGCGGTCACCCCTCCACTTT. It specifies CASSINLGARSPLHF.

This sequence joins TRBV18 and TRBJ2-5, with D tentatively TRBD1 (5 bases). V was cut by 4 bases and J by 0 bases, with 15 bases left in between. CDR3 length equals 16 residues. CDR1 and CDR2 from the germline V gene are KGHSH and LQKENI. The CDR3 coding sequence is TGTGCCAGCTCACAGGGGCTCGCCGACGACCAAGAGACCCAGTACTTC. Protein product: CASSQGLADDQETQYF.

The V gene is TRBV12-3 or TRBV12-4, the J gene TRBJ1-1, with D uncertain. V shed 1 base and J shed 2 bases, with 5 bases lying between them. This CDR3 contains 13 residues. The CDR3 protein is CASSLVLNTEAFF. The CDR3, as DNA: TGTGCCAGCAGTTTAGTACTTAACACTGAAGCTTTCTTT.

The chain links TRBV6-5 to TRBJ1-2; tentative D call: TRBD1 (6 bases). CDR3 size: 13 residues. V gave up 6 bases and J gave up 1 base, with 9 bases separating them. Germline V gene sequence: CDR1 MNHEY, CDR2 SVGAGI. For the CDR3, the DNA is TGTGCCAGCAGCCAGGACAGTAACTATGGCTACACCTTC. The encoded protein is CASSQDSNYGYTF.

This chain uses TRBV4-2 with TRBJ2-1; 7 bases are a match to TRBD2. Germline V gene data show CDR1 as LGHNA and CDR2 as YNFKEQ. The ends lost 1 base at V and 2 bases at J; junction bases unmatched: 5. This CDR3 has 16 residues. The CDR3 region has the DNA TGTGCCAGCAGCCAAGCAACTAGCGAGGCCTACAATGAGCAGTTCTTC. Translating it yields CASSQATSEAYNEQFF.

The chain has TRBV5-6 and TRBJ2-7, with TRBD2 identical over 10 bases. The germline V gene has CDR1 SGHDT and CDR2 YYEEEE. V gave up 4 bases and J gave up 5 bases; unmatched junction bases: 6. CDR3 size: 14 residues. CDR3 bases: TGTGCCAGCAGCACAAGCGGGAGGGCACACGAGCAGTACTTC. It yields the protein CASSTSGRAHEQYF. Based on the CDR3 plus reference TRBV5-6 and TRBJ2-7, the full variable domain is DAGVTQSPTHLIKTRGQQVTLRCSPKSGHDTVSWYQQALGQGPQFIFQYYEEEERQRGNFPDRFSGHQFPNYSSELNVNALLLGDSALYLCASSTSGRAHEQYFGPGTRLTVT.